The rows below give T cell receptor beta chains drawn from one sample of a study of cytomegalovirus exposure and HLA in healthy donors. Using immunoSEQ multiplex PCR, the repertoire was profiled, and TCRdb retains in-frame clones only, with some absent. This sample yields around 200,000 clones, of which around 81% are seen a single time; 2.8% belongs to the top ten. What was sequenced was PBMCs. These receptors were collected from a woman under 30 in good health and CMV-seropositive. The CDR3 runs from the conserved cysteine through the conserved F or W. A D gene is named only where the DNA matches it firmly. Where a row states a size, it is once, few, many or the class of an expanded clone; other rows omit it.

CDR3 DNA: TGTGCCAGCAGCTTTGCGGGAGACGACTACGAGCAGTACTTC
CDR3 protein: CASSFAGDDYEQYF
clone size: -
V gene: TRBV7-9
D gene: TRBD2
J gene: TRBJ2-7

CDR3 DNA: TGTGCCAGCAGCCAAATCTTTAACACTGAAGCTTTCTTT
CDR3 protein: CASSQIFNTEAFF
clone size: -
V gene: TRBV4-2
D gene: -
J gene: TRBJ1-1

CDR3 DNA: TGTGCCAGCAGCCAAGATTCGGGGAGGCCACCCCTCCACTTT
CDR3 protein: CASSQDSGRPPLHF
clone size: few
V gene: TRBV4-2
D gene: -
J gene: TRBJ1-6

CDR3 DNA: TGCGCCAGCAGCCTAACTGGAGGAGGGAATAATTCACCCCTCCACTTT
CDR3 protein: CASSLTGGGNNSPLHF
clone size: -
V gene: TRBV5-1
D gene: -
J gene: TRBJ1-6

CDR3 DNA: TGTGCCAGCAGCTCACGGGCGGCAGGGTACAATGAGCAGTTCTTC
CDR3 protein: CASSSRAAGYNEQFF
clone size: -
V gene: TRBV7-7
D gene: -
J gene: TRBJ2-1

CDR3 DNA: TGTGCCAGCAGTTACTCATGGCTAGCGGGGAACAATGAGCAGTTCTTC
CDR3 protein: CASSYSWLAGNNEQFF
clone size: -
V gene: TRBV6-5
D gene: TRBD2
J gene: TRBJ2-1

CDR3 DNA: TGCAGTGGAACAGGGGGCAGTACTGAAGCTTTCTTT
CDR3 protein: CSGTGGSTEAFF
clone size: -
V gene: TRBV29-1
D gene: TRBD1
J gene: TRBJ1-1

CDR3 DNA: TGTGCCAGCAGCGTATCTAGCGGAAACAATGAGCAGTTCTTC
CDR3 protein: CASSVSSGNNEQFF
clone size: once
V gene: TRBV9
D gene: TRBD2
J gene: TRBJ2-1

CDR3 DNA: TGTGCCAGCGGGAGGGTGGGGGGCTACACCTTC
CDR3 protein: CASGRVGGYTF
clone size: -
V gene: TRBV27
D gene: -
J gene: TRBJ1-2

CDR3 DNA: TGCGCCAGCAGCCCCGCAGGGTCGAACACTGAAGCTTTCTTT
CDR3 protein: CASSPAGSNTEAFF
clone size: -
V gene: TRBV5-1
D gene: -
J gene: TRBJ1-1

CDR3 DNA: TGTGCCAGCTCACCGAGTCTAACTAGCGGCGAGACCCAGTACTTC
CDR3 protein: CASSPSLTSGETQYF
clone size: once
V gene: TRBV18
D gene: TRBD2
J gene: TRBJ2-5

CDR3 DNA: TGTGCCAGCTCACGCGGCCAGCGGGGGAAAAACATTCAGTACTTC
CDR3 protein: CASSRGQRGKNIQYF
clone size: -
V gene: TRBV18
D gene: TRBD2
J gene: TRBJ2-4

CDR3 DNA: TGCAGCGTTGGACAGGGGGATACTAGATCGGAGACCCAGTACTTC
CDR3 protein: CSVGQGDTRSETQYF
clone size: once
V gene: TRBV29-1
D gene: TRBD1
J gene: TRBJ2-5

CDR3 DNA: TGCGCCAGCAGCCAAGAACTGAGAAACTATGGCTACACCTTC
CDR3 protein: CASSQELRNYGYTF
clone size: few
V gene: TRBV4-1
D gene: -
J gene: TRBJ1-2

CDR3 DNA: TGTGCCAGCCGACAGGACCTCAATCAGCCCCAGCATTTT
CDR3 protein: CASRQDLNQPQHF
clone size: -
V gene: TRBV28
D gene: -
J gene: TRBJ1-5

CDR3 DNA: TGCGCCAGCAGCCTACAGGGGATTGTTCAGCCCCAGCATTTT
CDR3 protein: CASSLQGIVQPQHF
clone size: -
V gene: TRBV4-1
D gene: TRBD1
J gene: TRBJ1-5

CDR3 DNA: TGTGCCAGCAGGACGGGGTTTGGTGGAAACACCATATATTTT
CDR3 protein: CASRTGFGGNTIYF
clone size: -
V gene: TRBV6-5
D gene: -
J gene: TRBJ1-3

CDR3 DNA: TGTGCCAGCAGCTTAGACGGGACTAGCACAGATACGCAGTATTTT
CDR3 protein: CASSLDGTSTDTQYF
clone size: -
V gene: TRBV7-2
D gene: -
J gene: TRBJ2-3

CDR3 DNA: TGTGCCAGTAGTATTCAGGGGGCTGGCGAAAAACTGTTTTTT
CDR3 protein: CASSIQGAGEKLFF
clone size: -
V gene: TRBV19
D gene: TRBD1
J gene: TRBJ1-4

CDR3 DNA: TGTGCCAGCAGCCCCGGACAGGGACACTCAACTAATGAAAAACTGTTTTTT
CDR3 protein: CASSPGQGHSTNEKLFF
clone size: -
V gene: TRBV5-8
D gene: TRBD1
J gene: TRBJ1-4

CDR3 DNA: TGTGCCAGTAGTTCTAGCGGACAGGGAATCTCCTACGAGCAGTACTTC
CDR3 protein: CASSSSGQGISYEQYF
clone size: -
V gene: TRBV19
D gene: -
J gene: TRBJ2-7

CDR3 DNA: TGTGCCAGCAGTCCGACAGGGACCACTGAAGCTTTCTTT
CDR3 protein: CASSPTGTTEAFF
clone size: -
V gene: TRBV6-6
D gene: TRBD1
J gene: TRBJ1-1

CDR3 DNA: TGTGCCAGCTCACCTGTGACAGGGACTGGAAACACCATATATTTT
CDR3 protein: CASSPVTGTGNTIYF
clone size: -
V gene: TRBV18
D gene: TRBD1
J gene: TRBJ1-3

CDR3 DNA: TGCGCCAGCAGGCAGCGGGGGGGATCCTACGAGCAGTACTTC
CDR3 protein: CASRQRGGSYEQYF
clone size: -
V gene: TRBV5-1
D gene: TRBD2
J gene: TRBJ2-7

CDR3 DNA: TGCAGTTGGCGGGGCCAAGAGACCCAGTACTTC
CDR3 protein: CSWRGQETQYF
clone size: -
V gene: TRBV20-1
D gene: -
J gene: TRBJ2-5

CDR3 DNA: TGTGCCAGCAGCCAAGGGGGGGGGAAGGACTATGGCTACACCTTC
CDR3 protein: CASSQGGGKDYGYTF
clone size: -
V gene: TRBV4-2
D gene: -
J gene: TRBJ1-2

CDR3 DNA: TGTGCCAGTAGTGGGCTGAATCAGCCCCAGCATTTT
CDR3 protein: CASSGLNQPQHF
clone size: -
V gene: TRBV19
D gene: -
J gene: TRBJ1-5

CDR3 DNA: TGTGCCAGCAGCCCAAGGGACAGGGGGCTGGTGAACACTGAAGCTTTCTTT
CDR3 protein: CASSPRDRGLVNTEAFF
clone size: -
V gene: TRBV5-6
D gene: TRBD1
J gene: TRBJ1-1

CDR3 DNA: TGTGCCAGCAGCGTAGCGGATGGAGTTCAGTACTTC
CDR3 protein: CASSVADGVQYF
clone size: once
V gene: TRBV9
D gene: -
J gene: TRBJ2-7

CDR3 DNA: TGTGCCAGCTCACCACAGGGACAGGGATCGAACACTGAAGCTTTCTTT
CDR3 protein: CASSPQGQGSNTEAFF
clone size: -
V gene: TRBV18
D gene: TRBD1
J gene: TRBJ1-1

CDR3 DNA: TGTGCCAGCAGCCCCCGGGGGGCGACTGAAGCTTTCTTT
CDR3 protein: CASSPRGATEAFF
clone size: -
V gene: TRBV9
D gene: -
J gene: TRBJ1-1

CDR3 DNA: TGTGCCAGCAGTCCAAGGAGAAACACTGAAGCTTTCTTT
CDR3 protein: CASSPRRNTEAFF
clone size: -
V gene: TRBV28
D gene: -
J gene: TRBJ1-1

CDR3 DNA: TGTGCCAGTAGCGAGTTTCGGCAGCCCCAGCATTTT
CDR3 protein: CASSEFRQPQHF
clone size: -
V gene: TRBV19
D gene: -
J gene: TRBJ1-5